What follows describes a single T cell receptor beta chain. Its antigen is not known. There are 16 residues in the CDR3. From germline, CDR1 is SGHKS and CDR2 YYEKEE (reference sequence). V dropped 4 bases and J dropped 4 bases, with 17 bases sitting between them. The treatment denotes: around 19 received Ad26.COV2.S at low or high dose, single or two shots; several received placebo; per-sample allocation not given. Samples were taken on day 63 after the first vaccine or placebo injection. Only in-frame clones appear in the TCRdb table, and some are missing; sequencing was by immunoSEQ multiplex PCR. The sample consists of about 390,000 clones, less than 90% of them appearing once. This specimen belongs to a study of Ad26.COV2.S vaccination and SARS-CoV-2 variants. The overall study: Donor allocation was to the COV1001 Ad26.COV2.S trial arm.

Findings and caveats of the study: After vaccination, reports described spike-specific CD8+ and CD4+ T cell responses as showing substantial breadth. Vaccinees and placebo recipients showed similar non-spike TCR breadth.

V and J are TRBV5-5 and TRBJ2-2; no firm D call. This clonotype was obtained from a person aged 18-65 years who received the Ad26.COV2.S COVID-19 vaccine or a placebo. Sequenced here: peripheral blood, sampled in a trial of Ad26.COV2.S vaccine versus placebo. The CDR3: CASSRELLVSTGELFF. The CDR3 coding sequence is TGTGCCAGCAGCCGCGAATTGCTAGTTTCCACCGGGGAGCTGTTTTTT.